This record looks at one TCR beta chain sequence and its context. Its antigen is as yet unknown. This record comes from a study of lymphopenia after photon versus proton radiotherapy. Profiled with immunoSEQ multiplex PCR; TCRdb holds only in-frame clones, not every one. The data hold tens of thousands of clones, with approximately 90% observed a single time. Germline CDR1 is SNHLY and CDR2 is FYNNEI. Trimming took 3 bases from V and 0 from J, leaving 16 bases between them. CDR3 length: 17 residues. General study findings and limits: Better survival with proton therapy was suggested as possible, not demonstrated. After lymphocyte nadir, photon-treated repertoires showed oligoclonal expansion, especially CD8+ Temra. Post-nadir TCR diversity decline inversely tracked overall survival among those who died.

Sequencing used peripheral blood, obtained from a patient treated with photon-based radiotherapy. The receptor's source is a man aged 60-69 years with cholangiocarcinoma. V and J are TRBV2 and TRBJ2-3; D not certain. The CDR3 nucleotides read TGTGCCAGCAGTGATCGATCCGGGCGGAAAAGCACAGATACGCAGTATTTT. This translates into CASSDRSGRKSTDTQYF.